This T cell receptor (beta chain) emerged from a study of blood T cell repertoires in COVID-19. Germline trimming cut 10 bases from V and 0 bases from J; bases unmatched to any gene: 9. The CDR3 consists of 14 residues. CDR1 is ENHRY and CDR2 is SYGVKD in the germline V gene. The repertoire was sequenced with immunoSEQ multiplex PCR; TCRdb's copy has only in-frame clones and lacks some. The profile shows around 250,000 clones, about 87% of them singletons. The chain employs TRBV10-3 and TRBJ2-7; 7 positions match TRBD2. The clonotype originates from a woman in her seventies with COVID-19, enrolled during active disease. Sequencing used peripheral blood. The CDR3 bases are TGTGCCACCGACCCCGGGGGGAGCTCCTACGAGCAGTACTTC. Translating it yields CATDPGGSSYEQYF.